This T cell receptor beta chain was retrieved from a study of cytomegalovirus exposure and HLA in healthy donors. The PCR employed 60 Vbeta primers together with 13 Jbeta primers. Sequencing was performed with immunoSEQ multiplex PCR; in TCRdb, only in-frame clones are kept and a portion is missing. The sample carries some 120,000 clones, under 70% recorded once. This clone showed up just a few times. Antigen specificity is unknown. Study results and caveats: Later analysis demonstrated an association between a missense DCLRE1C variant and TCR beta V- and J-gene trimming. Earlier analysis yielded a pattern in which most TCR beta V segments were productive about 90% or about 30% of the time.

The receptor comes from a man under 40 in good health and CMV-seropositive. Source material: PBMCs.

CDR3 protein: CASSANLETGELFF. The CDR3 DNA follows: TGTGCCAGCAGCGCGAATTTGGAGACCGGGGAGCTGTTTTTT. This chain uses TRBV7-6 with TRBJ2-2, with no clear D. Trimming pared 5 bases from V and 5 bases from J, leaving 12 bases between. This CDR3 is 14 amino acids long. The germline CDR1 and CDR2 sequences are SGHVS and FNYEAQ. The complete variable domain, with remaining parts taken from reference TRBV7-6 and TRBJ2-2, reads GAGVSQSPRYKVTKRGQDVALRCDPISGHVSLYWYRQALGQGPEFLTYFNYEAQQDKSGLPNDRFSAERPEGSISTLTIQRTEQRDSAMYRCASSANLETGELFFGEGSRLTVL.